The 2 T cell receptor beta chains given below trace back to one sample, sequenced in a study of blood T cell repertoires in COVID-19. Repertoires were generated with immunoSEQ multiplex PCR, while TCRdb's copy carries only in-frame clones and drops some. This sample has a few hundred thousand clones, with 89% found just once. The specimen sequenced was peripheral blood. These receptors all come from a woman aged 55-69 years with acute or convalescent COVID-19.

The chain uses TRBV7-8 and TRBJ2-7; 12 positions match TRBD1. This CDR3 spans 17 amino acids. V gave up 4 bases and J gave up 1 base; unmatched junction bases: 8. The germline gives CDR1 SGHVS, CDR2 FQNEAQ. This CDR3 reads CASSSGTGGLFSYEQYF. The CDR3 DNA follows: TGTGCCAGCAGCTCCGGGACAGGGGGCCTTTTTTCCTACGAGCAGTACTTC. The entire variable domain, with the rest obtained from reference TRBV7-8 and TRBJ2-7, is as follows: GAGVSQSPRYKVAKRGQDVALRCDPISGHVSLFWYQQALGQGPEFLTYFQNEAQLDKSGLPSDRFFAERPEGSVSTLKIQRTQQEDSAVYLCASSSGTGGLFSYEQYFGPGTRLTVT.

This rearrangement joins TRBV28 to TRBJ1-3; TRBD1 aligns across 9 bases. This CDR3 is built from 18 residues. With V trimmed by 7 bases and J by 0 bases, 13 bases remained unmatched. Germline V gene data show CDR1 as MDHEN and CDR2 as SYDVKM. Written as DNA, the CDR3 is TGTGCCAGCAATAAAGATGGGACAGGGTCTTACTCTGGAAACACCATATATTTT. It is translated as CASNKDGTGSYSGNTIYF.